These 2 T cell receptor beta chains originate from one sample sequenced in a study of cytomegalovirus exposure and HLA in healthy donors. Clones were sequenced by immunoSEQ multiplex PCR, and TCRdb holds only the in-frame ones, with some missing. The sample lists about 250,000 clones, roughly 87% occurring once. The specimen sequenced was PBMCs. Receptors originate from a man younger than 30 in good health and CMV-seropositive.

The J gene is TRBJ1-5, the V gene TRBV5-6; D possibly corresponds to TRBD1 (5 bases). CDR1 is SGHDT, CDR2 YYEEEE, per germline. The CDR3 has 14 residues. Trimming took 1 base from V and 7 from J, leaving 12 bases between them. The CDR3 reads CASSLHSWGQPQHF. Here the CDR3 DNA reads TGTGCCAGCAGCTTGCACTCTTGGGGCCAGCCCCAGCATTTT. The full variable domain, completed using reference TRBV5-6 and TRBJ1-5, is DAGVTQSPTHLIKTRGQQVTLRCSPKSGHDTVSWYQQALGQGPQFIFQYYEEEERQRGNFPDRFSGHQFPNYSSELNVNALLLGDSALYLCASSLHSWGQPQHFGDGTRLSIL.

J is TRBJ2-1 and V is TRBV7-2; TRBD2 matches at 14 bases. Germline lookup yields CDR1 SGHTA and CDR2 FQGNSA. The CDR3 contains 16 residues. V shed 5 bases and J 9 bases; nucleotides not matched to a gene: 9. The DNA of the CDR3 is TGTGCCAGCAGCGCCCGACTAGCGGGAGGGCGGAGTGAGCAGTTCTTC. Its protein product is CASSARLAGGRSEQFF. The complete variable domain, with remaining parts taken from reference TRBV7-2 and TRBJ2-1, reads GAGVSQSPSNKVTEKGKDVELRCDPISGHTALYWYRQSLGQGLEFLIYFQGNSAPDKSGLPSDRFSAERTGGSVSTLTIQRTQQEDSAVYLCASSARLAGGRSEQFFGPGTRLTVL.